This T cell receptor beta chain was profiled in a study of memory CD4+ T cells and cytomegalovirus serostatus. Single viable CD3+CD4+CD8-CD45RO+ cells were sorted as the memory CD4+ T cells. The data were produced by immunoSEQ multiplex PCR, yet TCRdb's version contains in-frame clones alone and is incomplete. The table has about 64,000 clones, roughly three quarters seen once. This receptor was identified in an adult in good health and CMV-seronegative. Sequencing used memory CD4+ T cells from blood.

The CDR3 sequence is CASSQTGSGELFF. The CDR3 bases are TGTGCCAGCTCCCAAACGGGGTCCGGGGAGCTGTTTTTT. The chain links TRBV18 to TRBJ2-2, with D maybe TRBD2 (5 bases). V was clipped by 6 bases and J by 6 bases, with 11 bases between them. The CDR3 has 13 residues. Germline V gene sequence: CDR1 KGHSH, CDR2 LQKENI.